The present entry profiles one T cell receptor beta chain with its context. The data were obtained in a study of blood T cell repertoires in COVID-19. Study details: Sites in the United States, Italy and Spain provided acute and convalescent COVID-19 samples. Nucleic acid was either cDNA or gDNA, and it came from T cells, B-cell-depleted T cells, or PBMCs.

The ends were cut back, 6 bases at V and 10 bases at J, with 19 bases in the middle. The CDR3 covers 15 residues. Germline assignment: CDR1 SNHLY and CDR2 FYNNEI. Original processing methods: Reference gene primer amplification in the assay estimated nucleated cell counts. Some clones are missing from TCRdb's copy, which holds only in-frame ones; the method was immunoSEQ multiplex PCR. That table furnishes V, J and clone size, whereas the DNA furnished D and trimming. The sample consists of fewer than 350,000 clones, roughly 91% of them appearing once. This TCR was sampled from a man aged 35 to 55 with acute or convalescent COVID-19. Sequencing was performed on peripheral blood. V gene TRBV2 combines with J gene TRBJ1-6; D possibly corresponds to TRBD1 (5 bases). The CDR3 region is CASSPEGKFKSPLHF. CDR3 DNA sequence: TGTGCCAGCAGCCCGGAGGGGAAGTTCAAGTCACCCCTCCACTTT.